This TCR beta chain emerged from a study of shared clonotypes between healthy human individuals. Regarding the study as a whole: Tissue TCR repertoires likely differ from these blood-only repertoires. Sequencing of the sorted subsets was shown by rarefaction to be incomplete despite large depth.

This CDR3 comprises 15 residues. Germline assignment: CDR1 MGHDK and CDR2 SYGVNS. Trimming stripped 3 bases from V and 3 bases from J, with 15 bases between. Per sorted-subset replicate PCR, input was roughly 200 ng DNA, representing tens of thousands of T cell genomes. Using immunoSEQ multiplex PCR, the repertoire was profiled, and TCRdb retains in-frame clones only, with some absent. This sample carries roughly 810,000 clones, about 96% of them seen once, and the ten largest clones take around 0.25%. Naive CD8 isolation took CD45RO-negative cells positively selected for CCR7 and excluded terminally differentiated effector memory CD45RA+ cells. Concerning this clone: What it binds is not known.

The sequence was collected from a man aged 25-40 years in good health. This chain joins TRBV25-1 and TRBJ2-7; D perhaps matches TRBD1 (6 bases). Sequencing was carried out using naive CD8+ T cells sorted from blood. CDR3 protein: CASSDRDIGIYEQYF. The CDR3 coding sequence is TGTGCCAGCAGTGACAGGGACATCGGAATCTACGAGCAGTACTTC.